This T cell receptor (beta chain) derives from a study of CD8 T cells in ankylosing spondylitis. Overall study results and limits: Among TCR beta sequences, a motif of 7 to 9 highly homologous variants appeared characteristic of ankylosing spondylitis blood. Reports of some motif variants in reactive arthritis synovial fluid and blood predate this one.

Notes on this clonotype: Its antigen is not known.

The CDR3 extends over 16 amino acids. CDR1 is SGHRS, CDR2 YFSETQ, per germline. V was pared by 2 bases and J by 0 bases, with 14 bases between. In TCRdb, the 5' RACE reads were re-called with MiXCR into one record per CDR3 protein. Of hundreds of thousands of distinct CDR3 sequences in the sample, roughly 13% were seen once. The V call is TRBV5-1, the J call TRBJ1-2, with a tentative D call TRBD1 (6 bases). The source material was blood, either unsorted or a sorted T cell fraction (not recorded which). This receptor was identified in a male donor with ankylosing spondylitis. CDR3 DNA sequence: TGCGCCAGCAGCTTCACCCCAGGGACATCTAACTATGGCTACACCTTC. The encoded protein is CASSFTPGTSNYGYTF.